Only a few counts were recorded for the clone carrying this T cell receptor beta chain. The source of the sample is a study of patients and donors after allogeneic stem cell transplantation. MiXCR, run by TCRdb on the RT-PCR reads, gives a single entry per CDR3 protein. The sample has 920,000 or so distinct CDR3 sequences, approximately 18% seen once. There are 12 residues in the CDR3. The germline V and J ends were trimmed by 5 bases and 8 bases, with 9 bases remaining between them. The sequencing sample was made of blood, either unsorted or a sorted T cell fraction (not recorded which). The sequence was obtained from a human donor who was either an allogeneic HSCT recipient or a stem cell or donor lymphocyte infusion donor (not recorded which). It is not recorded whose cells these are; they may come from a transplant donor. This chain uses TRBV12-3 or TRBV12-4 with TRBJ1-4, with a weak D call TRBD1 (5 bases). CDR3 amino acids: CASSPQGEKLFF. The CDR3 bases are TGTGCCAGCAGTCCCCAGGGAGAAAAACTGTTTTTT.